A selection of T cell receptor beta chains follows, all from one sample in a study of shared clonotypes between healthy human individuals. The table came from immunoSEQ multiplex PCR; TCRdb's copy has only in-frame clones and leaves some out. The sample has approximately 100,000 clones, 68% seen once. Sequencing was carried out using memory CD8+ T cells sorted from blood. The receptor set was obtained from a woman in her thirties in good health. Both conserved end residues are part of each CDR3. Fields, in order: J gene, clone size, D gene, V gene, CDR3 DNA, CDR3 protein. The D gene is left open where the match is weak. Clone size is shown for a subset of rows, as once, few, many or a class of expanded clone.

J gene: TRBJ1-2
clone size: .
D gene: .
V gene: TRBV5-6
CDR3 DNA: TGTGCCAGCAGCTTCATTCTCAATTATTTCTATGGCTACACCTTC
CDR3 protein: CASSFILNYFYGYTF

J gene: TRBJ2-5
clone size: .
D gene: .
V gene: TRBV9
CDR3 DNA: TGTGCCAGCAGCACCTCCAAAGGGGGTCTCCAAGAGACCCAGTACTTC
CDR3 protein: CASSTSKGGLQETQYF

J gene: TRBJ2-7
clone size: .
D gene: .
V gene: TRBV6-6
CDR3 DNA: TGTGCCAGCACCATTACAGGGTCCAACGAGCAGTACTTC
CDR3 protein: CASTITGSNEQYF

J gene: TRBJ1-2
clone size: .
D gene: .
V gene: TRBV7-9
CDR3 DNA: TGTGCCAGCAGTTTGGGTCCCGGCTTTAACTATGGCTACACCTTC
CDR3 protein: CASSLGPGFNYGYTF

J gene: TRBJ1-5
clone size: many
D gene: .
V gene: TRBV28
CDR3 DNA: TGTGCCAGCAGACCAACCTTAAGCGACGGGTCTCAGCATTTT
CDR3 protein: CASRPTLSDGSQHF

J gene: TRBJ1-1
clone size: .
D gene: .
V gene: TRBV6-4
CDR3 DNA: TGTGCCAGCAGTGAAGGGATCAGCGAGGGCACTGAAGCTTTCTTT
CDR3 protein: CASSEGISEGTEAFF

J gene: TRBJ1-5
clone size: .
D gene: TRBD1
V gene: TRBV11-1
CDR3 DNA: TGTGCCAGCAGCTTAGATGTCGACAGGGTAAGGGGTAGCAATCAGCCCCAGCATTTT
CDR3 protein: CASSLDVDRVRGSNQPQHF

J gene: TRBJ1-2
clone size: .
D gene: TRBD1
V gene: TRBV28
CDR3 DNA: TGTGCCAGCAGTCAAAGGACAGGGTATGGCTACACCTTC
CDR3 protein: CASSQRTGYGYTF

J gene: TRBJ2-1
clone size: .
D gene: .
V gene: TRBV7-3
CDR3 DNA: TGTGCCAGCAGCCCATCTCCTGGAAGGGGCCCCTACAATGAGCAGTTCTTC
CDR3 protein: CASSPSPGRGPYNEQFF

J gene: TRBJ1-2
clone size: .
D gene: .
V gene: TRBV29-1
CDR3 DNA: TGCAGCGGTGGGGACGGCTATGGCTACACCTTC
CDR3 protein: CSGGDGYGYTF

J gene: TRBJ2-2
clone size: .
D gene: .
V gene: TRBV28
CDR3 DNA: TGTGCCAGCAGTTTGAGGGGCATGAACACCGGGGAGCTGTTTTTT
CDR3 protein: CASSLRGMNTGELFF

J gene: TRBJ2-5
clone size: .
D gene: TRBD2
V gene: TRBV29-1
CDR3 DNA: TGCAGCGTTGAACAGGGACTAGCGGTACAAGAGACCCAGTACTTC
CDR3 protein: CSVEQGLAVQETQYF

J gene: TRBJ1-2
clone size: few
D gene: .
V gene: TRBV28
CDR3 DNA: TGTGCCAGCAGTTATGCCTATGGCTACACCTTC
CDR3 protein: CASSYAYGYTF

J gene: TRBJ2-1
clone size: .
D gene: TRBD2
V gene: TRBV25-1
CDR3 DNA: TGTGCCAGCAGTGAGTCTACTAGCGGGGGGAAGAATGAGCAGTTCTTC
CDR3 protein: CASSESTSGGKNEQFF

J gene: TRBJ2-3
clone size: few
D gene: .
V gene: TRBV2
CDR3 DNA: TGTGCCAGCTCCCAACAGGGATACACAGATACGCAGTATTTT
CDR3 protein: CASSQQGYTDTQYF

J gene: TRBJ1-1
clone size: .
D gene: .
V gene: TRBV7-8
CDR3 DNA: TGTGCCAGCAGCTTAGTGGCGGGGACGAACACTGAAGCTTTCTTT
CDR3 protein: CASSLVAGTNTEAFF

J gene: TRBJ1-5
clone size: few
D gene: .
V gene: TRBV7-9
CDR3 DNA: TGTGCCAGCAGCCCGGGGAGCAATCAGCCCCAGCATTTT
CDR3 protein: CASSPGSNQPQHF

J gene: TRBJ2-2
clone size: .
D gene: .
V gene: TRBV15
CDR3 DNA: TGTGCCACCAGCGTAGGGGGGGACACCGGGGAGCTGTTTTTT
CDR3 protein: CATSVGGDTGELFF

J gene: TRBJ1-1
clone size: many
D gene: .
V gene: TRBV27
CDR3 DNA: TGTGCCAGCAGTTTATCGCCCTTGACTGAAGCTTTCTTT
CDR3 protein: CASSLSPLTEAFF

J gene: TRBJ2-2
clone size: .
D gene: .
V gene: TRBV9
CDR3 DNA: TGTGCCAGCAGCTTTGGAGGGGCAAACACCGGGGAGCTGTTTTTT
CDR3 protein: CASSFGGANTGELFF

J gene: TRBJ1-2
clone size: .
D gene: TRBD1
V gene: TRBV28
CDR3 DNA: TGTGCCAGCAGTAAAGGACAGGTAACGGAAGGCTACACCTTC
CDR3 protein: CASSKGQVTEGYTF

J gene: TRBJ1-1
clone size: .
D gene: .
V gene: TRBV5-1
CDR3 DNA: TGCGCCAGCAGCTCCGGACAGAAGAACACTGAAGCTTTCTTT
CDR3 protein: CASSSGQKNTEAFF

J gene: TRBJ2-5
clone size: .
D gene: .
V gene: TRBV9
CDR3 DNA: TGTGCCAGCAGCGCTCCTAGCGTGGAAGAGACCCAGTACTTC
CDR3 protein: CASSAPSVEETQYF

J gene: TRBJ1-4
clone size: many
D gene: .
V gene: TRBV7-9
CDR3 DNA: TGTGCCAGCAGCCCCCCGGACAGAGTGAATGAAAAACTGTTTTTT
CDR3 protein: CASSPPDRVNEKLFF

J gene: TRBJ2-1
clone size: few
D gene: .
V gene: TRBV28
CDR3 DNA: TGTGCCAGCAGTTTAGGCGGCCACAATGAGCAGTTCTTC
CDR3 protein: CASSLGGHNEQFF

J gene: TRBJ2-7
clone size: .
D gene: .
V gene: TRBV7-6
CDR3 DNA: TGTGCCAGCAGCTTAAGGGGGGGTTTACCTAACGCCTACGAGCAGTACTTC
CDR3 protein: CASSLRGGLPNAYEQYF

J gene: TRBJ2-1
clone size: .
D gene: .
V gene: TRBV7-6
CDR3 DNA: TGTGCCAGCAGCAAAGGATCCTGGAGCTCCTACAATGAGCAGTTCTTC
CDR3 protein: CASSKGSWSSYNEQFF

J gene: TRBJ1-4
clone size: .
D gene: .
V gene: TRBV7-9
CDR3 DNA: TGTGCCAGCAGCCTCCACCAGGGGCAGTCGGCAAAACTGTTTTTT
CDR3 protein: CASSLHQGQSAKLFF

J gene: TRBJ2-7
clone size: once
D gene: TRBD2
V gene: TRBV4-1
CDR3 DNA: TGCGCCAGCAGCCAAGAGGGGGATAGCGGGATAAGAGAACCCTACGAGCAGTACTTC
CDR3 protein: CASSQEGDSGIREPYEQYF

J gene: TRBJ1-5
clone size: .
D gene: .
V gene: TRBV27
CDR3 DNA: TGTGCCAGCAGTCCCTGGGACAGCAATCAGCCCCAGCATTTT
CDR3 protein: CASSPWDSNQPQHF

J gene: TRBJ2-1
clone size: .
D gene: .
V gene: TRBV2
CDR3 DNA: TGTGCCAGCAGTGTCCTGGGTCCGAGCTCCTACAATGAGCAGTTCTTC
CDR3 protein: CASSVLGPSSYNEQFF

J gene: TRBJ1-5
clone size: .
D gene: .
V gene: TRBV5-1
CDR3 DNA: TGCGCCAGCAGCTTGTTGTCTCCAGGCAATCAGCCCCAGCATTTT
CDR3 protein: CASSLLSPGNQPQHF

J gene: TRBJ1-1
clone size: .
D gene: TRBD1
V gene: TRBV5-6
CDR3 DNA: TGTGCCAGCAGCTCATACCCACAGGGGCGGACTGAAGCTTTCTTT
CDR3 protein: CASSSYPQGRTEAFF

J gene: TRBJ2-7
clone size: .
D gene: .
V gene: TRBV5-1
CDR3 DNA: TGCGCCAGCAGGCCCAGGGGGGTTAACGAGCAGTACTTC
CDR3 protein: CASRPRGVNEQYF

J gene: TRBJ2-2
clone size: .
D gene: .
V gene: TRBV10-3
CDR3 DNA: TGTGCCATCACCGCCAGGGGCGACACCGGGGAGCTGTTTTTT
CDR3 protein: CAITARGDTGELFF

J gene: TRBJ2-2
clone size: .
D gene: .
V gene: TRBV4-3
CDR3 DNA: TGCGCCAGCAGCCCCCCGGTGGGGACCGGGGAGCTGTTTTTT
CDR3 protein: CASSPPVGTGELFF

J gene: TRBJ2-1
clone size: .
D gene: TRBD2
V gene: TRBV5-8
CDR3 DNA: TGTGCCAGCAGCGCTGGGACTAGCGGGAGCCTATCAGAGCAGTTCTTC
CDR3 protein: CASSAGTSGSLSEQFF

J gene: TRBJ1-5
clone size: .
D gene: .
V gene: TRBV7-2
CDR3 DNA: TGTGCCAGCAGTCCCGGGCAGGGACTAAATCAGCCCCAGCATTTT
CDR3 protein: CASSPGQGLNQPQHF

J gene: TRBJ2-7
clone size: .
D gene: .
V gene: TRBV19
CDR3 DNA: TGTGCCAGTAGCCCCATGCCCGGGACGGAGTCCTACGAGCAGTACTTC
CDR3 protein: CASSPMPGTESYEQYF

J gene: TRBJ2-2
clone size: .
D gene: .
V gene: TRBV6-1
CDR3 DNA: TGTGCCAGCAGGGGGTTCGACACCGGGGAGCTGTTTTTT
CDR3 protein: CASRGFDTGELFF

J gene: TRBJ1-4
clone size: .
D gene: .
V gene: TRBV27
CDR3 DNA: TGTGCCAGCAGTTTGAGGGGGGGCTTCACCCCGAATGAAAAACTGTTTTTT
CDR3 protein: CASSLRGGFTPNEKLFF

J gene: TRBJ2-3
clone size: many
D gene: TRBD2
V gene: TRBV7-7
CDR3 DNA: TGTGCCAGCAGCTTAGAACTAGCGTCAGATACGCAGTATTTT
CDR3 protein: CASSLELASDTQYF

J gene: TRBJ2-7
clone size: .
D gene: TRBD1
V gene: TRBV6-6
CDR3 DNA: TGTGCCAGCAGGCCCGGGACAGGGGGGTACGAGCAGTACTTC
CDR3 protein: CASRPGTGGYEQYF

J gene: TRBJ1-2
clone size: .
D gene: .
V gene: TRBV20-1
CDR3 DNA: TGCAGCGCAGGGCTTAACTATGGCTACACCTTC
CDR3 protein: CSAGLNYGYTF

J gene: TRBJ2-1
clone size: few
D gene: .
V gene: TRBV27
CDR3 DNA: TGTGCCAGCAGTTTATACGATAACAATGAGCAGTTCTTC
CDR3 protein: CASSLYDNNEQFF

J gene: TRBJ2-5
clone size: .
D gene: TRBD2
V gene: TRBV7-9
CDR3 DNA: TGTGCCAGCAGTACCGGGACTAGAAGCCAAGAGACCCAGTACTTC
CDR3 protein: CASSTGTRSQETQYF

J gene: TRBJ1-2
clone size: .
D gene: .
V gene: TRBV4-1
CDR3 DNA: TGCGCCAGCAGCCAAGATCGGGAAGATGGCTACACCTTC
CDR3 protein: CASSQDREDGYTF

J gene: TRBJ2-1
clone size: .
D gene: .
V gene: TRBV30
CDR3 DNA: TGTGCCTGGAGGAGGAGTGAGCAGTTCTTC
CDR3 protein: CAWRRSEQFF

J gene: TRBJ2-3
clone size: .
D gene: TRBD2
V gene: TRBV7-6
CDR3 DNA: TGTGCCAGCAGCTTAGGACTAGCGGGAGGGGCTAGCACAGATACGCAGTATTTT
CDR3 protein: CASSLGLAGGASTDTQYF

J gene: TRBJ2-3
clone size: few
D gene: TRBD2
V gene: TRBV28
CDR3 DNA: TGTGCCAGCAGTTTCCTAGCGGGTCATGATACGCAGTATTTT
CDR3 protein: CASSFLAGHDTQYF

J gene: TRBJ2-3
clone size: .
D gene: TRBD2
V gene: TRBV11-3
CDR3 DNA: TGTGCCAGCAGCCCCGGGGGAGGGAGACGGCATTTT
CDR3 protein: CASSPGGGRRHF

J gene: TRBJ2-5
clone size: .
D gene: TRBD2
V gene: TRBV5-6
CDR3 DNA: TGTGCCAGCAGCGAAAATAAAGCGCTAGCGGGAGCCTTATCAAAGACCCAGTACTTC
CDR3 protein: CASSENKALAGALSKTQYF

J gene: TRBJ1-2
clone size: .
D gene: .
V gene: TRBV28
CDR3 DNA: TGTGCCAGCAGCAACGGACAGAACTATGGCTACACCTTC
CDR3 protein: CASSNGQNYGYTF

J gene: TRBJ2-1
clone size: few
D gene: TRBD2
V gene: TRBV19
CDR3 DNA: TGTGCCAGTAGTAGACATCTAGCGGTGAATGAGCAGTTCTTC
CDR3 protein: CASSRHLAVNEQFF

J gene: TRBJ1-5
clone size: .
D gene: .
V gene: TRBV27
CDR3 DNA: TGTGCCAGCAGTAGAAACAGGGCGGGTCAGCCCCAGCATTTT
CDR3 protein: CASSRNRAGQPQHF